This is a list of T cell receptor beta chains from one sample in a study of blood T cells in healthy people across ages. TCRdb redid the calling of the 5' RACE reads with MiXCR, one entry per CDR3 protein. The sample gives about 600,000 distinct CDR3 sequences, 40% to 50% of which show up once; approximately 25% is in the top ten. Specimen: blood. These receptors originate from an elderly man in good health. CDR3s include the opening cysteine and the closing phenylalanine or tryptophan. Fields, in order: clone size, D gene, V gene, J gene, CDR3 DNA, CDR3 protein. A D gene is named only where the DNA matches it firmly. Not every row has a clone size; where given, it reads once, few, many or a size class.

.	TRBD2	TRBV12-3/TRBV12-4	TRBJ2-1	TGTGCCAGCAGTACAGCGGGGGGGCCAGACAATGAGCAGTTCTTC	CASSTAGGPDNEQFF
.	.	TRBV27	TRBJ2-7	TGTGCCAGCGCTCCGGGGTCCTCCTACGAGCAGTACTTC	CASAPGSSYEQYF
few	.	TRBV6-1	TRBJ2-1	TGTGCCACTTCCTGGGACCGGGACTACAATGAGCAGTTCTTC	CATSWDRDYNEQFF
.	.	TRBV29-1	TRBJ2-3	TGCAGCGTTGAGTTGTGGGGGCCTATCACAGATACGCAGTATTTT	CSVELWGPITDTQYF
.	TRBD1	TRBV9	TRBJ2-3	TGTGCCAGCAGCGTTTCAGGGGGCTTAGGCACAGATACGCAGTATTTT	CASSVSGGLGTDTQYF
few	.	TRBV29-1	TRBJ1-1	TGCAGCGCTCCCCCCCCCGGGACAAGGGGGGAAGCTTTCTTT	CSAPPPGTRGEAFF
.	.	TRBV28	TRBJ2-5	TGTGCCATAAGAGAGACAGGGCGGGGGGAGACCCAGTACTTC	CAIRETGRGETQYF
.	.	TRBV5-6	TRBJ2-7	TGTGCCAGCAGCTCCTGGACGGATCCCTGGGGGGAGCAGTACTTC	CASSSWTDPWGEQYF
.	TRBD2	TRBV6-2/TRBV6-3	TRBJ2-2	TGTGCCAGCACCCCTTCCGGGAGGTGGACCGGGGAGCTGTTTTTT	CASTPSGRWTGELFF
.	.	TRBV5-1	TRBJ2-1	TGCGCCAGCAGCTTGGCCTCTACCCACAATGAGCAGTTCTTC	CASSLASTHNEQFF
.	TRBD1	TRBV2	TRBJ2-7	TGTGCCAGCATTCACAGCACTGGTTGGGCAGGGGGCCGAGGTTACAATGAGCAGTACTTC	CASIHSTGWAGGRGYNEQYF
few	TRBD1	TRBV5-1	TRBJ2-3	TGCGCCAGCAGCGAGACGACAGGGGAGGATACGCAGTATTTT	CASSETTGEDTQYF
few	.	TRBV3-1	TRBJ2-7	TGTGCCAGCAGCCAAGTATTTAGGGGGGCCTACGAGCAGTACTTC	CASSQVFRGAYEQYF
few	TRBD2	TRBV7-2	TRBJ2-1	TGTGCCAGCAGCTTACTAGCGGGGCGGAATGAGCAGTTCTTC	CASSLLAGRNEQFF
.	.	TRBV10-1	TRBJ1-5	TGCGCCATCCTAGGTGGGGTCGGTGGGAGCAATCAGCCCCAGCATTTT	CAILGGVGGSNQPQHF
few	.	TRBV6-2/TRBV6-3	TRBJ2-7	TGTGCCAGCAGTTACTCAGTTTGGGGAGAGCAGTACTTC	CASSYSVWGEQYF
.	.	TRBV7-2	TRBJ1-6	TGTGCCAGCAGCCAAATGGGATCACCCCTCCACTTT	CASSQMGSPLHF
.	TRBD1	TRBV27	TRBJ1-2	TGTGCCAGCAGGACGACAGGGGGCGCCCTCGGCGGCTACACCTTC	CASRTTGGALGGYTF
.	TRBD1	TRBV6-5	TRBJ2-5	TGTGCCAGCAGTTACGTCGGACAGGGGATCAATGAGCAGTACTTC	CASSYVGQGINEQYF
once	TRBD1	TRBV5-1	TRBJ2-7	TGCGCCAGCAGCTGGGACAGGACCTACGAGCAGTACTTC	CASSWDRTYEQYF
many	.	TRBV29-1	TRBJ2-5	TGCAGCGTGACCCCCCAAGAGACCCAGTACTTC	CSVTPQETQYF
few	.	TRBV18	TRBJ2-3	TGTGCCAGCTCACGAACAGATCCAGATACGCAGTATTTT	CASSRTDPDTQYF
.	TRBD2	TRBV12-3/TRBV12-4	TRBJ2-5	TGTGCCAGCAGCCGAGGCTGGGGCGGGAGAGAGACCCAGTACTTC	CASSRGWGGRETQYF
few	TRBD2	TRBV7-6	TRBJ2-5	TGTGCCAGCAGCTTAGACCCTAGCGGGAATAAAGAGACCCAGTACTTC	CASSLDPSGNKETQYF
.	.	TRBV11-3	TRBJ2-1	TGTGCCAGCAGCTTAGTCCGCTCGAACGATGAGCAGTTCTTC	CASSLVRSNDEQFF
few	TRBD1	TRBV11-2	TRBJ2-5	TGTGCCAGCAGCCCTTGGACAGGGTACAGGACCCAGTACTTC	CASSPWTGYRTQYF
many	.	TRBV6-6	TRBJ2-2	TGTGCCAGCAGTTACTCGATCCGGGGACCGAACACCGGGGAGCTGTTTTTT	CASSYSIRGPNTGELFF
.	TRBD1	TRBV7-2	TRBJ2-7	TGTGCCAGCAGCCGCGGGACAGGGAATTACGAGCAGTACTTC	CASSRGTGNYEQYF
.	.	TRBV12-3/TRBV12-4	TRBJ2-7	TGTGCCAGCACCTGGGGGGACAACTACGAGCAGTACTTC	CASTWGDNYEQYF
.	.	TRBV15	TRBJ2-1	TGTGCCACCAGCAGACAAGTTTACCAAGAGACCCAGTTCTTC	CATSRQVYQETQFF
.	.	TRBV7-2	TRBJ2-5	TGTGCCAGCAGCTTAGCGTTGGCCGGGGTGGAGACCCAGTACTTC	CASSLALAGVETQYF
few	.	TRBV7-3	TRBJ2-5	TGTGCCAGCAGCTTAAAGGGGGGGGGGACCCAGTACTTC	CASSLKGGGTQYF
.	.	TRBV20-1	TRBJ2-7	TGCAGTGCTAGCGCTAGCGTGAACGAGCAGTACTTC	CSASASVNEQYF